These 12 T cell receptor beta chains came from one sample sequenced in a study of shared clonotypes between healthy human individuals. TCRdb keeps only in-frame clones here, not all; method: immunoSEQ multiplex PCR. The sample has approximately 2,000,000 clones, just over 90% seen once. Positively selected for CCR7, the CD45RO-negative cells used as naive CD8 cells excluded terminally differentiated effector memory CD45RA+ cells. Sequenced sample: naive CD8+ T cells from PBMCs. The receptor set was obtained from a man aged 18 to 30 in good health. Some clones in this sample may be carry-over from other donors' samples.

The rearrangement uses TRBV28 and TRBJ1-5; D is unresolved. The CDR3 has 14 residues. Trimming took 6 bases from V and 0 from J, leaving 9 bases between them. Germline V gene data show CDR1 as MDHEN and CDR2 as SYDVKM. DNA for the CDR3: TGTGCCAGCAGCGATAGGGTTAGCAATCAGCCCCAGCATTTT. It encodes CASSDRVSNQPQHF.

The chain carries TRBV12-5 and TRBJ1-2; 7 bases fit TRBD1. The V and J ends lost 2 bases and 6 bases, in that order; junction bases with no gene match: 9. Germline V lookup: CDR1 LGHNT, CDR2 FRNRAP. This CDR3 is 15 amino acids long. The CDR3 spells CASGLSTQGPDGYTF. For the CDR3, the DNA is TGTGCTAGTGGTTTGAGTACACAGGGGCCGGATGGCTACACCTTC.

About this clone: An end of the junction differs from the germline gene, which may be a read error. The rearrangement joins TRBV7-9 to TRBJ2-2, with 8 bases matching TRBD1. This CDR3 comprises 17 residues. The V gene's germline CDR1 is SEHNR and CDR2 FQNEAQ (reference sequence). The CDR3 sequence: CASRETGAAMGAGELFF. The CDR3 region has the DNA TGTGCCAGCAGGGAGACAGGGGCTGCAATGGGAGCCGGTGAGCTGTTTTTT.

This chain uses TRBV2 with TRBJ2-7; weak D call: TRBD2 (6 bases). Germline lookup yields CDR1 SNHLY and CDR2 FYNNEI. Trimming stripped 11 bases from V and 4 bases from J, with 9 bases between. The CDR3 spans 10 residues. In nucleotides, the CDR3 is TGTGCCGCTCGGGGGTACGAGCAGTACTTC. Translating gives CAARGYEQYF.

This clone appeared a single time. J is TRBJ2-7 and V is TRBV7-9, with a tentative D call TRBD1 (5 bases). Germline V gene lookup returns CDR1 SEHNR and CDR2 FQNEAQ (reference sequence). The CDR3 consists of 12 residues. V was trimmed by 4 bases and J by 6 bases, leaving 10 bases between them. CDR3 DNA: TGTGCCAGCAGCTGGGGCCTGTCCGAGCAGTACTTC. Encoded protein: CASSWGLSEQYF. The full variable domain, its missing parts supplied by reference TRBV7-9 and TRBJ2-7, is DTGVSQNPRHKITKRGQNVTFRCDPISEHNRLYWYRQTLGQGPEFLTYFQNEAQLEKSRLLSDRFSAERPKGSFSTLEIQRTEQGDSAMYLCASSWGLSEQYFGPGTRLTVT.

The chain recombines TRBV5-1 with TRBJ1-2; perhaps TRBD1 as D (6 bases). Germline assignment: CDR1 SGHRS and CDR2 YFSETQ. The V end lost 3 bases, the J end lost 1 base, and 19 bases lay between the germline ends. This CDR3 is 17 amino acids long. The CDR3, as DNA: TGCGCCAGCAGCTCCACCCGGCTAGGACAGAGTAACTATGGCTACACCTTC. It yields the protein CASSSTRLGQSNYGYTF.

The chain links TRBV2 to TRBJ1-4, with TRBD1 matching over 7 bases. The V gene's germline CDR1 is SNHLY and CDR2 FYNNEI. This CDR3 region has 14 residues. The J segment lost 5 bases and the V segment lost 5 bases, leaving 5 bases of the junction unmatched. The CDR3 nucleotides read TGTGCCAGCAGTAAGGGACAGCTGAATGAAAAACTGTTTTTT. Amino acids: CASSKGQLNEKLFF.

The V and J genes are TRBV15 and TRBJ1-1; D gene unclear. The CDR3 consists of 13 residues. The V and J ends lost 1 base and 1 base respectively, with 4 bases between them. The V gene's germline CDR1 is LNHNV and CDR2 YYDKDF (reference sequence). CDR3 region: CATSRVQNTEAFF. The CDR3 nucleotides are TGTGCCACCAGCAGAGTTCAGAACACTGAAGCTTTCTTT.

V and J are TRBV28 and TRBJ2-2; D unclear. Deletions cut 3 bases from V and 6 bases from J, with 11 bases between. In germline, CDR1 is MDHEN, CDR2 SYDVKM. The CDR3 has 14 amino acids. The CDR3 is CASSFAITAGELFF. CDR3 nucleotide sequence: TGTGCCAGCAGTTTTGCGATTACGGCCGGGGAGCTGTTTTTT.

J is TRBJ1-2 and V is TRBV6-6; TRBD1 is a possible D gene (5 bases). Trimming removed 4 bases from V and 2 bases from J, with 11 bases in between. The CDR3 contains 14 residues. CDR1 and CDR2 (germline): MNHNY, SVGAGI (reference sequence). The CDR3 DNA sequence: TGTGCCAGCAGTTCCCCAGACAGCAACTATGGCTACACCTTC. It codes for CASSSPDSNYGYTF.

This clone was seen a few times. Other DNA sequences from this sample encode an identical CDR3 as well. J is TRBJ2-2 and V is TRBV9; no firm D call. Germline CDR1 is SGDLS and CDR2 is YYNGEE. The V end lost 0 bases, the J end lost 1 base, and 4 bases lay between the germline ends. This CDR3 is 14 amino acids long. The CDR3, as DNA: TGTGCCAGCAGCGTAGGTGGGAACACCGGGGAGCTGTTTTTT. Translation gives CASSVGGNTGELFF.

The chain has TRBV11-2 and TRBJ2-3; D is perhaps TRBD1 (6 bases). CDR3 length equals 15 residues. Per the germline V gene, CDR1 is SGHAT and CDR2 is FQNNGV. V lost 3 bases and J lost 5, with 15 bases in between. The CDR3 reads CASSFRGAPLDTQYF. CDR3 coding DNA: TGTGCCAGCAGCTTCAGGGGCGCCCCCCTAGATACGCAGTATTTT.